A selection of T cell receptor beta chains follows, all from one sample in a study of T cells after yellow fever vaccination. TCRdb called the 5' RACE reads again in MiXCR, with one record for every CDR3 protein. The data contain 360,000 or so distinct CDR3 sequences, roughly 12% of them singletons. The sample here was PBMCs, taken on the day of the first yellow fever vaccination. These receptors originate from a man aged 18-30 years who received the YFV17D yellow fever vaccine. Each CDR3 is given with its conserved first and last residue. Size values are once, few and many counts, or a class for expanded clones, and some rows have none.

TRBV4-1	TRBJ2-7	.	13	CASSQGWVDEQYF
TRBV21-1	TRBJ2-4	.	13	CASSKVSRTRGDF
TRBV15	TRBJ2-3	many	15	CATSRDGRPTDTQYF
TRBV7-9	TRBJ1-6	.	13	CATPGQGFEDLHF
TRBV6-1	TRBJ1-5	few	16	CASARQGPVSNQPQHF
TRBV7-9	TRBJ1-4	.	13	CASRLGVWEKLFF
TRBV12-3/TRBV12-4	TRBJ2-2	many	16	CASTPGDRGNTGELFF
TRBV11-1	TRBJ2-3	.	13	CASSRPTLGTQYF
TRBV6-4	TRBJ2-1	few	14	CASSWGVWGNEQFF
TRBV4-1	TRBJ1-6	few	16	CASSQPGQRPNSPLHF